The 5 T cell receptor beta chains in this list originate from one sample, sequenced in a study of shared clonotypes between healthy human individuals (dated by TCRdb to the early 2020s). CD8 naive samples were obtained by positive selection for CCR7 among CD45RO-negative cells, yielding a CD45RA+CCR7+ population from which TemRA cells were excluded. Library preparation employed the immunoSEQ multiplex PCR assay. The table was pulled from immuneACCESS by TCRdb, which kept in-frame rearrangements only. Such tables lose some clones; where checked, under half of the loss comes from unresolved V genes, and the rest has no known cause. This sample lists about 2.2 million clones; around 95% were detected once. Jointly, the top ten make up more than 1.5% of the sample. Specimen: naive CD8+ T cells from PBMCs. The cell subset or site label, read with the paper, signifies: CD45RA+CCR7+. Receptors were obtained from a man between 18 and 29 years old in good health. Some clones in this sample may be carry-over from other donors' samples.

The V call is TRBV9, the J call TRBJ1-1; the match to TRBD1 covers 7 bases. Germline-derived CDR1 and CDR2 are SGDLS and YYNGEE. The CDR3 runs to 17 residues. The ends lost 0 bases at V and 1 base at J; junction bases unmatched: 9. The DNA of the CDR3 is TGTGCCAGCAGCGTAGGATTGACAGGGTTTCCGAACACTGAAGCTTTCTTT. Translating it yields CASSVGLTGFPNTEAFF.

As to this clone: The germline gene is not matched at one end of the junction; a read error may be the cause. CDR3 nucleotide sequence: TGCGCCAGCAGCGAGTATCACGAGCAGTACTTC. The encoded protein is CASSEYHEQYF. The rearrangement uses TRBV10-2 and TRBJ2-7; D remains ambiguous. The CDR3 contains 11 residues. CDR1 WSHSY and CDR2 SAAADI come from the germline V gene.

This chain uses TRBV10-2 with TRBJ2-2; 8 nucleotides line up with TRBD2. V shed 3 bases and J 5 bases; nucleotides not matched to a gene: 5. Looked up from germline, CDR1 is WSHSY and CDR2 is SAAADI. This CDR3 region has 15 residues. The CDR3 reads CASSDLAGITGELFF. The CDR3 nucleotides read TGCGCCAGCAGTGATTTAGCGGGGATAACCGGGGAGCTGTTTTTT.

Written as DNA, the CDR3 is TGTGCCAGCAGTTCGACTGACCCGACAGGGCTCAATCAGCCCCAGCATTTT. Protein product: CASSSTDPTGLNQPQHF. The rearrangement uses TRBV27 and TRBJ1-5; 7 bases fit TRBD1. Losses at the gene ends were 4 bases for V and 3 bases for J; bases not matched to a gene: 12. The CDR3 covers 17 residues. Germline CDR1 is MNHEY and CDR2 is SMNVEV (reference sequence).

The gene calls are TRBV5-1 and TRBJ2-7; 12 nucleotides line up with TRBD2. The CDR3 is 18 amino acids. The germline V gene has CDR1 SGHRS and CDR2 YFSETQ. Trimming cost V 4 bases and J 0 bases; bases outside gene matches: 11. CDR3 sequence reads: CASSRGLAGGPHSYEQYF. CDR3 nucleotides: TGCGCCAGCAGCCGTGGGCTAGCGGGAGGGCCCCACTCCTACGAGCAGTACTTC.